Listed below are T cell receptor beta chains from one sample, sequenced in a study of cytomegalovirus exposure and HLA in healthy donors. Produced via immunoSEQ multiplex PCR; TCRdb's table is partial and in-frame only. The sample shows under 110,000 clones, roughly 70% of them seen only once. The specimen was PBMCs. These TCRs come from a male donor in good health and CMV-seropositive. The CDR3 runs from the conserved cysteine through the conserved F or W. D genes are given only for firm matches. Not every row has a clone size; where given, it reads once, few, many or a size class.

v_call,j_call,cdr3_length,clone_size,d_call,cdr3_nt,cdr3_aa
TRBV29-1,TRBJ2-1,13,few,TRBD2,TGCAGCTTTCCTAGCGGGGTCTACAATGAGCAGTTCTTC,CSFPSGVYNEQFF
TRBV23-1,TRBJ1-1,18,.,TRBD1,TGCGCCAGCAGTCAACCCAACTCCTTGGACAGGGGAACTTATGAAGCTTTCTTT,CASSQPNSLDRGTYEAFF
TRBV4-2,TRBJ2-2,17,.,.,TGTGCCAGCAGCCAGGAAACTCGACGCGCGAGGACCGGGGAGCTGTTTTTT,CASSQETRRARTGELFF
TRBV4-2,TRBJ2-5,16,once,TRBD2,TGTGCCAGCAGCCAAGGTCTCAGCGGGGGGCAAGAGACCCAGTACTTC,CASSQGLSGGQETQYF
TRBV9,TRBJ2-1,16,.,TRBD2,TGTGCCAGCAGCCTATCGCCTAGCGGGGGGAGGGATGAGCAGTTCTTC,CASSLSPSGGRDEQFF
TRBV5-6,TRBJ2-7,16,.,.,TGTGCCAGCAGCCTCAACACAGGGACAAAAACCTACGAGCAGTACTTC,CASSLNTGTKTYEQYF
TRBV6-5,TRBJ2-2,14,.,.,TGTGCCAGCAGCTTCCACAGGGAATCCGGGGAGCTGTTTTTT,CASSFHRESGELFF
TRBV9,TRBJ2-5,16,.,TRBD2,TGTGCCAGCAGCGAGGGCGAAACTAGCGGGCAAGAGACCCAGTACTTC,CASSEGETSGQETQYF
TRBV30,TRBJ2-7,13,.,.,TGTGCCTGGGGCACGGCGGGACCCTACGAGCAGTACTTC,CAWGTAGPYEQYF
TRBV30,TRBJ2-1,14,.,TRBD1,TGTGCCTGGAGCCGCGGGACAGGTGACAATGAGCAGTTCTTC,CAWSRGTGDNEQFF
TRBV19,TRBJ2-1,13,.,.,TGTGCCAGTAGTCCCGGCCGGGGGGCCTTTCAGTTCTTC,CASSPGRGAFQFF
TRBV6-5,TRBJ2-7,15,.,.,TGTGCCAGCAGTTTAGCGACCCAGGGGCCCTACGAGCAGTACTTC,CASSLATQGPYEQYF
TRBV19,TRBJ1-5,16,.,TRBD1,TGTGCCAGTGGACAGGGGGCGAAGTATAGCAATCAGCCCCAGCATTTT,CASGQGAKYSNQPQHF
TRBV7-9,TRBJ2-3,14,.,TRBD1,TGTGCCAGCAGCTTAGACAGGGGGTCAGATACGCAGTATTTT,CASSLDRGSDTQYF
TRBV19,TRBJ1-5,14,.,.,TGTGCCAGTAGTACACAGCTTAGCAATCAGCCCCAGCATTTT,CASSTQLSNQPQHF
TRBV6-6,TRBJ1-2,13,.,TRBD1,TGTGCCAGCAGGATGGGACAGGGCAATGGCTACACCTTC,CASRMGQGNGYTF
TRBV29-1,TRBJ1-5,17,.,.,TGCAGCGTTGAAGGAAACAGGGAGAACCTTAGCAATCGGCCCCAGCATTTT,CSVEGNRENLSNRPQHF
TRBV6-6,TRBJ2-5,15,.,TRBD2,TGTGCCAGCAGTTACGGTAGCGGGGGGGTGGAGACCCAGTACTTC,CASSYGSGGVETQYF
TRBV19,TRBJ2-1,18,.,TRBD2,TGTGCCAGTACCCCGTCTCCCTTTAGCGGGAGCTCCTACAATGAGCAGTTCTTC,CASTPSPFSGSSYNEQFF
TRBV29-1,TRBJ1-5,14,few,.,TGCAGCGTTGAAGTAGCAGGGGGCAATCAGCCCCAGCATTTT,CSVEVAGGNQPQHF
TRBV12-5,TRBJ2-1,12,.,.,TGTGCTAGTGGTTTAGGGGGGGATGAGCAGTTCTTC,CASGLGGDEQFF
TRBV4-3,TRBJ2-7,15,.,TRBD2,TGCGCCAGCAGCCAAGATAGCGGGGGGGTCTACGAGCAGTACTTC,CASSQDSGGVYEQYF
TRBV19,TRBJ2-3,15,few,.,TGTGCCAGTAGTATAGGGTCAGTCCACACAGATACGCAGTATTTT,CASSIGSVHTDTQYF
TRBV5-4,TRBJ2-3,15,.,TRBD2,TGTGCCAGCAGCTCTAGACTAGGACTAGGAGATACGCAGTATTTT,CASSSRLGLGDTQYF
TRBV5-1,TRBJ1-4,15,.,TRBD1,TGCGCCAGCAGCTTGGCAGGGGGCGGGGGTGAAAAACTGTTTTTT,CASSLAGGGGEKLFF
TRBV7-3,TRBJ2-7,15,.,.,TGTGCCAGCAGTCTTAGAGGGGGGGTTGGGGACGAGCAGTACTTC,CASSLRGGVGDEQYF
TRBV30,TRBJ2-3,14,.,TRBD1,TGTGCCTGTAACCGACAGGGCCGCACAGATACGCAGTATTTT,CACNRQGRTDTQYF
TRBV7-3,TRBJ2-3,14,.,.,TGTGCCAGCAGCTTAACCACAGATTCGGATACGCAGTATTTT,CASSLTTDSDTQYF
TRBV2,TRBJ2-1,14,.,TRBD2,TGTGCCAGTTCGTCTGGGGGGGGTGGGAATGAGCAGTTCTTC,CASSSGGGGNEQFF
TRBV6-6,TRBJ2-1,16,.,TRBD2,TGTGCCAGCAGTTCCGAGCGGGGGGGCCCCTACAATGAGCAGTTCTTC,CASSSERGGPYNEQFF
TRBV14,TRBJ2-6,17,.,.,TGTGCCAGCAGTCAGTCCAGGGCGAACTCTGGGGCCAACGTCCTGACTTTC,CASSQSRANSGANVLTF
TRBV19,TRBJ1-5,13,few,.,TGTGCCAGTAGTATTTTGACTAATCAGCCCCAGCATTTT,CASSILTNQPQHF
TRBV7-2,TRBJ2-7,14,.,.,TGTGCCAGCACCCTTATGGGGGGGCAATACGAGCAGTACTTC,CASTLMGGQYEQYF
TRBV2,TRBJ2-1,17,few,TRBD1,TGTGCCAGCACACCGGGACAGGGCTACAGCTCCTACAATGAGCAGTTCTTC,CASTPGQGYSSYNEQFF
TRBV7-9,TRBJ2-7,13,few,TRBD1,TGTGCCAGCAGTCCCGGGACAGACTACGAGCAGTACTTC,CASSPGTDYEQYF
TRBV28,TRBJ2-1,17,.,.,TGTGCCAGCAACCTACCACCCCCCGGGACTGGTCCCAATGAGCAGTTCTTC,CASNLPPPGTGPNEQFF
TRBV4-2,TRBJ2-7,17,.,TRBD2,TGTGCCAGCAGCCAAGACGAACTAGCGCCTCGGGGTTACGAGCAGTACTTC,CASSQDELAPRGYEQYF
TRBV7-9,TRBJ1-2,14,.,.,TGTGCCAGCACCCGGGACATAGCATTCTATGGCTACACCTTC,CASTRDIAFYGYTF
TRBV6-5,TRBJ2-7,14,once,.,TGTGCCAGCAGTTACTTCTCGGGTCAATACGAGCCGTACTTC,CASSYFSGQYEPYF